Each of the 24 T cell receptor beta chains below was sequenced from the same sample in a study of PD-L1 blockade in urothelial cancer (dated 2017 in TCRdb). Libraries were made using the immunoSEQ multiplex PCR assay. TCRdb mirrors the immuneACCESS table, restricted to in-frame sequences. Some clones are absent from its copies; in checked studies, under half trace to an unresolved V gene, and the reason for the others is unknown. Counted in this sample were roughly 25,000 clones; more than 65% of them appeared once. The ten top clones hold 1.5% to 2% of the sample. The time point label corresponds to: peripheral blood 6 weeks after treatment start. The sequencing here drew on PBMCs, taken around atezolizumab (anti-PD-L1) treatment. These receptor sequences come from a man in his 70s with urothelial cancer.

The table lists this clone with a count of one. This chain joins TRBV19 and TRBJ2-1, with TRBD1 matching 7 bases. This CDR3 region has 16 residues. Germline lookup yields CDR1 LNHDA and CDR2 SQIVND (reference sequence). The J segment lost 2 bases and the V segment lost 7 bases, leaving 11 bases of the junction unmatched. This CDR3 reads CASKETLRGPYNEQFF. In nucleotides, the CDR3 is TGTGCCAGTAAAGAGACCCTAAGGGGGCCCTACAATGAGCAGTTCTTC. The variable domain in full, completed from reference TRBV19 and TRBJ2-1, reads DGGITQSPKYLFRKEGQNVTLSCEQNLNHDAMYWYRQDPGQGLRLIYYSQIVNDFQKGDIAEGYSVSREKKESFPLTVTSAQKNPTAFYLCASKETLRGPYNEQFFGPGTRLTVL.

V is TRBV2 and J is TRBJ2-1, with TRBD2 matching 7 bases. This CDR3 is built from 13 residues. Germline CDR1 and CDR2: SNHLY and FYNNEI. V was clipped by 5 bases and J by 12 bases; unmatched bases: 10. CDR3 protein: CASSSPSGGRQFF. DNA of the CDR3: TGTGCCAGCAGTTCCCCGTCCGGCGGGAGGCAGTTCTTC. Drawing the rest from reference TRBV2 and TRBJ2-1, the complete variable domain is EPEVTQTPSHQVTQMGQEVILRCVPISNHLYFYWYRQILGQKVEFLVSFYNNEISEKSEIFDDQFSVERPDGSNFTLKIRSTKLEDSAMYFCASSSPSGGRQFFGPGTRLTVL.

The rearrangement joins TRBV5-6 to TRBJ1-3; TRBD1 is a possible D gene (5 bases). This CDR3 spans 16 amino acids. CDR1 and CDR2 from the germline V gene are SGHDT and YYEEEE. V lost 1 base, J lost 1 base, and 12 bases lay in between. The CDR3 sequence: CASSLSGELSGNTIYF. CDR3 DNA sequence: TGTGCCAGCAGCTTGTCGGGGGAGCTATCTGGAAACACCATATATTTT.

The gene calls are TRBV10-3 and TRBJ1-1; TRBD1 matches 7 bases. CDR3 length: 14 residues. J gave up 8 bases and V 3 bases, and 9 bases lay outside the gene matches. Germline V gene data show CDR1 as ENHRY and CDR2 as SYGVKD. This CDR3 is CAISEKTGSREAFF. The DNA for the CDR3 is TGTGCCATCAGTGAAAAGACAGGGAGCCGAGAAGCTTTCTTT.

This chain connects TRBV4-3 to TRBJ1-1; 8 bases map to TRBD1. Germline V gene data show CDR1 as LGHNA and CDR2 as YSLEER. The V and J ends lost 1 base and 6 bases, in that order; junction bases with no gene match: 4. This CDR3 is 14 amino acids long. CDR3 sequence (DNA): TGCGCCAGCAGCCAAGCAGGGGGACAGGCTGAAGCTTTCTTT. Protein product: CASSQAGGQAEAFF.

There are a few counts of this clone. The chain combines TRBV6-1 with TRBJ1-2; D is possibly TRBD1 (6 bases). The germline gives CDR1 MNHNS, CDR2 SASEGT. Between the trimmed V and J ends, which lost 3 bases and 3 bases, there was a span of 8 bases. The CDR3 has 13 amino acids. The CDR3 nucleotides read TGTGCCAGCAGTGAGGGGGCCGACTATGGCTACACCTTC. Translated, it gives CASSEGADYGYTF.

The V gene is TRBV5-1, the J gene TRBJ2-7, with 7 bases lining up with TRBD2. Unmatched junction bases numbered 6, after V lost 0 bases and J lost 3 bases. Per the germline V gene, CDR1 is SGHRS and CDR2 is YFSETQ. The CDR3 is 15 residues long. The CDR3 loop is CASSLAGEGFYEQYF. DNA for the CDR3: TGCGCCAGCAGCTTGGCCGGGGAGGGCTTCTACGAGCAGTACTTC. Supplemented by reference TRBV5-1 and TRBJ2-7, the full variable domain reads KAGVTQTPRYLIKTRGQQVTLSCSPISGHRSVSWYQQTPGQGLQFLFEYFSETQRNKGNFPGRFSGRQFSNSRSEMNVSTLELGDSALYLCASSLAGEGFYEQYFGPGTRLTVT.

The chain couples TRBV7-9 to TRBJ2-3; unclear D gene. Between the trimmed V and J ends, which lost 1 base and 1 base, there was a span of 6 bases. The CDR3 has 14 residues. Per the germline V gene, CDR1 is SEHNR and CDR2 is FQNEAQ (reference sequence). CDR3 region: CASSLVSGTDTQYF. The CDR3 nucleotides read TGTGCCAGCAGCTTAGTTTCCGGCACAGATACGCAGTATTTT.

The V gene is TRBV6-5, the J gene TRBJ1-2, with D unresolved. Trimming took off 6 bases at V and 0 bases at J, with 14 bases between the two ends. The CDR3 has 15 residues. CDR1 and CDR2 from the germline V gene are MNHEY and SVGAGI. In nucleotides, the CDR3 is TGTGCCAGCAGCCCTCAGGCGCCAGCTAACTATGGCTACACCTTC. Its translation: CASSPQAPANYGYTF.

The chain has TRBV27 and TRBJ2-7; 11 bases map to TRBD2. This CDR3 has 16 residues. Germline CDR1 and CDR2: MNHEY and SMNVEV (reference sequence). V was clipped by 4 bases and J by 6 bases; unmatched bases: 11. CDR3 nucleotide sequence: TGTGCCAGCAGTTCATACCTGGGACTAGCGGTTGCCGAGCAGTACTTC. Translated, it gives CASSSYLGLAVAEQYF.

This sequence joins TRBV7-8 and TRBJ2-7; weak D call: TRBD2 (5 bases). The CDR3 runs 15 residues. Germline V gene lookup returns CDR1 SGHVS and CDR2 FQNEAQ. V was cut by 0 bases and J by 6 bases, with 15 bases left in between. CDR3 DNA sequence: TGTGCCAGCAGCTTAGCGGGCGGGCAACTTTCCGAGCAGTACTTC. Protein product: CASSLAGGQLSEQYF.

The chain recombines TRBV18 with TRBJ2-7; 9 nucleotides agree with TRBD1. The V gene's germline CDR1 is KGHSH and CDR2 LQKENI. After removal of 3 bases from V and 2 bases from J, the junction contained 2 bases not matched to a gene. The CDR3 is made up of 14 amino acids. In DNA form, the CDR3 reads TGTGCCAGCTCACCTTGGACAGGGGCCTACGAGCAGTACTTC. Protein product: CASSPWTGAYEQYF.

The V and J genes are TRBV5-6 and TRBJ2-7, with D perhaps matching TRBD1 (5 bases). Germline assignment: CDR1 SGHDT and CDR2 YYEEEE. The CDR3 covers 16 residues. Between the trimmed V and J ends, which lost 4 bases and 2 bases, there was a span of 19 bases. CDR3 nucleotide sequence: TGTGCCAGCAGCCCCCCGTCGGCAGGGTGGACCTACGAGCAGTACTTC. It translates to CASSPPSAGWTYEQYF.

The chain links TRBV30 to TRBJ2-1; 11 bases are a match to TRBD2. CDR1 and CDR2 (germline): GTSNPN, SVGIG (reference sequence). This CDR3 has 17 amino acids. The trim removed 4 bases at V and 6 bases at J, leaving 14 bases unmatched. CDR3 DNA: TGTGCCTGGAAACGACTTATAGCGGGGGGGATGTCCAATGAGCAGTTCTTC. This sequence encodes CAWKRLIAGGMSNEQFF.

This clone has just a few counts. The chain carries TRBV7-8 and TRBJ2-2; 9 bases fit TRBD2. This CDR3 comprises 16 residues. CDR1 and CDR2 from the germline V gene are SGHVS and FQNEAQ. V lost 5 bases to trimming and J lost 5 bases; unmatched junction nucleotides: 9. CDR3 region: CASSKSGTSRTGELFF. The CDR3 DNA reads TGTGCCAGCAGCAAGTCGGGGACTAGCAGGACCGGGGAGCTGTTTTTT.

V gene TRBV5-1 combines with J gene TRBJ1-5; 11 bases line up with TRBD1. Trimming removed 3 bases from V and 6 bases from J; junction bases left unmatched: 5. The germline CDR1 and CDR2 sequences are SGHRS and YFSETQ. The CDR3 length is 15 residues. CDR3: CASSSGTGGSQPQHF. The DNA for the CDR3 is TGCGCCAGCAGCTCAGGGACAGGGGGGAGTCAGCCCCAGCATTTT. The whole variable domain, remainder taken from reference TRBV5-1 and TRBJ1-5, is KAGVTQTPRYLIKTRGQQVTLSCSPISGHRSVSWYQQTPGQGLQFLFEYFSETQRNKGNFPGRFSGRQFSNSRSEMNVSTLELGDSALYLCASSSGTGGSQPQHFGDGTRLSIL.

The rearrangement links TRBV7-9 to TRBJ2-1, with D tentatively TRBD1 (6 bases). Trimming pared 5 bases from V and 6 bases from J, leaving 14 bases between. CDR3 length: 14 residues. Germline V CDR1 and CDR2: SEHNR, FQNEAQ (reference sequence). CDR3 nucleotide sequence: TGTGCCAGCAGCCTACCACAGGGCTTCAATGAGCAGTTCTTC. Amino acids: CASSLPQGFNEQFF.

The chain employs TRBV11-2 and TRBJ2-1, with D unclear. Germline CDR1 SGHAT, CDR2 FQNNGV. The CDR3 loop spans 15 amino acids. Trimming removed 0 bases from V and 4 bases from J, with 10 bases in between. As DNA, the CDR3 is TGTGCCAGCAGCTTAGATCCCCCCTTTTACAATGAGCAGTTCTTC. Amino acids: CASSLDPPFYNEQFF.

The chain links TRBV7-9 to TRBJ1-1; D gene unclear. The CDR3 extends over 14 amino acids. Trimming left V 1 base short and J 4 bases short, with 10 bases between. CDR1 is SEHNR, CDR2 FQNEAQ, per germline (reference sequence). The CDR3 sequence is CASSLEIASTEAFF. In nucleotides, the CDR3 is TGTGCCAGCAGCTTAGAAATCGCTAGCACTGAAGCTTTCTTT.

The chain couples TRBV5-4 to TRBJ1-1, with D maybe TRBD1 (6 bases). There are 15 residues in the CDR3. Germline V gives CDR1 SGHNT, CDR2 YYREEE (reference sequence). The germline V and J ends were trimmed by 4 bases and 2 bases, with 15 bases remaining between them. The CDR3 sequence: CASSTGQSPNTEAFF. CDR3 DNA sequence: TGTGCCAGCAGCACCGGACAGTCACCAAACACTGAAGCTTTCTTT.

In its sample, this clone was seen once. V is TRBV5-6 and J is TRBJ2-5, with D perhaps matching TRBD1 (7 bases). Trimming shortened V by 3 bases and J by 1 base, and 16 bases separated the two germline ends. CDR3 size: 16 residues. Germline V gives CDR1 SGHDT, CDR2 YYEEEE. The CDR3 loop reads CASSWLGRGVQETQYF. DNA for the CDR3: TGTGCCAGCAGCTGGCTTGGCAGGGGGGTCCAAGAGACCCAGTACTTC. Variable domain in full (rest from reference TRBV5-6 and TRBJ2-5): DAGVTQSPTHLIKTRGQQVTLRCSPKSGHDTVSWYQQALGQGPQFIFQYYEEEERQRGNFPDRFSGHQFPNYSSELNVNALLLGDSALYLCASSWLGRGVQETQYFGPGTRLLVL.

The chain is built from TRBV25-1 and TRBJ1-4, with D unclear. Germline lookup yields CDR1 MGHDK and CDR2 SYGVNS. V was trimmed by 6 bases and J by 2 bases, leaving 10 bases between them. This CDR3 is 14 amino acids long. The CDR3 sequence: CASRQTGTNEKLFF. CDR3 nucleotide sequence: TGTGCCAGCAGGCAGACGGGGACTAATGAAAAACTGTTTTTT.

V is TRBV10-3 and J is TRBJ2-5; D gene uncertain. CDR1 and CDR2 from the germline V gene are ENHRY and SYGVKD. The CDR3 is made up of 13 amino acids. V lost 4 bases to trimming and J lost 2 bases, with 8 bases between them. In nucleotides, the CDR3 is TGTGCCATCAGTGTTGGAGTACAAGAGACCCAGTACTTC. Amino acids: CAISVGVQETQYF.

The chain couples TRBV27 to TRBJ2-3; D is ambiguous. The CDR3 is 14 amino acids. V was cut by 0 bases and J by 4 bases, with 8 bases left in between. The germline gives CDR1 MNHEY, CDR2 SMNVEV (reference sequence). DNA of the CDR3: TGTGCCAGCAGTTTATCAGGCGAGGCAGATACGCAGTATTTT. It specifies CASSLSGEADTQYF.